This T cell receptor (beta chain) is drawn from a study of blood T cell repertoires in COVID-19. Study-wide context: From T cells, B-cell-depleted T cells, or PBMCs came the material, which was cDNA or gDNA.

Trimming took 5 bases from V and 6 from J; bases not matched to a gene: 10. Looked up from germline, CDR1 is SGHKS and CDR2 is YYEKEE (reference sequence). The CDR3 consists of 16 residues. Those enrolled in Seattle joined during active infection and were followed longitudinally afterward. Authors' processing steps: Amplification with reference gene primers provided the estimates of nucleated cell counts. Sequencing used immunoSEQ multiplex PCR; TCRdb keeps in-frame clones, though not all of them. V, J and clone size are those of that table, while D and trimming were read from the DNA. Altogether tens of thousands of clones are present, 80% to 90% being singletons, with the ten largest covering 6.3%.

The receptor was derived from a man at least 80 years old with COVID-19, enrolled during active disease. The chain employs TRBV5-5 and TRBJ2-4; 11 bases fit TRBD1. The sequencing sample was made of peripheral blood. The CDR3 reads CASSSISGTGGNIQYF. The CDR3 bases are TGTGCCAGCAGTTCTATATCCGGGACAGGGGGAAACATTCAGTACTTC.